This TCR beta chain was sequenced during a study of Ad26.COV2.S vaccination and SARS-CoV-2 variants. The treatment: around 19 received Ad26.COV2.S at low or high dose, single or two shots; roughly five received placebo; per-sample allocation not given. Material that was analyzed had been drawn on day 63 after the first vaccine or placebo injection. Germline lookup yields CDR1 SGHVS and CDR2 FQNEAQ. The CDR3 contains 15 residues. V was pared by 5 bases and J by 1 base, with 4 bases of the junction left unmatched. TCRdb's table, derived via immunoSEQ multiplex PCR, lists solely in-frame clones and lacks some. The repertoire holds approximately 420,000 clones, with about nine tenths as singletons.

The sequences come from peripheral blood, collected in a trial of Ad26.COV2.S vaccine versus placebo. The J gene is TRBJ1-5, the V gene TRBV7-8, with 8 positions matching TRBD1. This TCR was recovered from a person aged 18-60 years who received the Ad26.COV2.S COVID-19 vaccine or a placebo. The chain's CDR3 is CASSLGQGSNQPQHF. As DNA, the CDR3 is TGTGCCAGCAGCCTTGGACAGGGCAGCAATCAGCCCCAGCATTTT.